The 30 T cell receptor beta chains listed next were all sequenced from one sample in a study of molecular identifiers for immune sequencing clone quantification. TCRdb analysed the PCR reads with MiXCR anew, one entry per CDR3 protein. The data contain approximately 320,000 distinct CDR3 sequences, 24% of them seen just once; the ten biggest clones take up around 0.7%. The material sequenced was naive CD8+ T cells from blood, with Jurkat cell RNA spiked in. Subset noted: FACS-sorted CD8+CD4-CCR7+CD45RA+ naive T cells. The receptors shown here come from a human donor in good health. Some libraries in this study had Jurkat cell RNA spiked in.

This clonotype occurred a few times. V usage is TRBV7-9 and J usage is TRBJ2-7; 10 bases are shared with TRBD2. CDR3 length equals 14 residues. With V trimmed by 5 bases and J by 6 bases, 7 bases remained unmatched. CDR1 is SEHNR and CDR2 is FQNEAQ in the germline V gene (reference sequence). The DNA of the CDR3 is TGTGCCAGCAGCACCTCTAGCGGGGGTTTCGAGCAGTACTTC. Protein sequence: CASSTSSGGFEQYF.

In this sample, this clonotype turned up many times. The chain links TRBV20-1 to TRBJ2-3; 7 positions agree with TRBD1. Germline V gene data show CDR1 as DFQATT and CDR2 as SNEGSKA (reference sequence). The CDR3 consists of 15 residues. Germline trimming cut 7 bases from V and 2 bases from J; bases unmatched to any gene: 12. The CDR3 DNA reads TGCAGTGTCTCGTCCGGGACAGAGACCACAGATACGCAGTATTTT. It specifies CSVSSGTETTDTQYF.

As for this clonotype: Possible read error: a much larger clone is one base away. The CDR3 is CASSLLARDAQYF. DNA for the CDR3: TGTGCCAGCAGTTTATTAGCCAGGGACGCGCAGTATTTT. The chain couples TRBV28 to TRBJ2-3, with D perhaps assigned TRBD1 or TRBD2 (5 bases each). This CDR3 is built from 13 residues. Germline CDR1 is MDHEN and CDR2 is SYDVKM. Deletions cut 1 base from V and 10 bases from J, with 12 bases between.

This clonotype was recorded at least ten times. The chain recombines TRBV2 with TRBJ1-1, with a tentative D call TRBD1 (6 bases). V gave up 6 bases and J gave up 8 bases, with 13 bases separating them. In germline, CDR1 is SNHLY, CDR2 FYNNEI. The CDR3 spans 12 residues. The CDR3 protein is CASSEGQSEAFF. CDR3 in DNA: TGTGCCAGCAGCGAGGGACAATCCGAAGCTTTCTTT.

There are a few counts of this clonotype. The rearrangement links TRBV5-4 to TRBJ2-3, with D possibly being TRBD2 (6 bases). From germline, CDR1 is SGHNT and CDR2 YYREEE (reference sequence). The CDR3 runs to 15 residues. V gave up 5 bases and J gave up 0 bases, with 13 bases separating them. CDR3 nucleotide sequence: TGTGCCAGCAGAATATGGGGGACTAGCACAGATACGCAGTATTTT. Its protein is CASRIWGTSTDTQYF.

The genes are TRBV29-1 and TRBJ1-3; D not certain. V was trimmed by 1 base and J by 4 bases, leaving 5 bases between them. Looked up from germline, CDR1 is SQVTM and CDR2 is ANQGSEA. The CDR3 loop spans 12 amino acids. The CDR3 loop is CSVEARGNTIYF. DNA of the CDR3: TGCAGCGTTGAAGCTCGAGGAAACACCATATATTTT.

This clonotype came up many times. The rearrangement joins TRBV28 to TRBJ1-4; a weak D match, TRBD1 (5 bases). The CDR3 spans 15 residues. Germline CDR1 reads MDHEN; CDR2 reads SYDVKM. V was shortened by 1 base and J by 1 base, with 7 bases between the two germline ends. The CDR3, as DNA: TGTGCCAGCAGTTTATATAGGGGAACTAATGAAAAACTGTTTTTT. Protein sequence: CASSLYRGTNEKLFF.

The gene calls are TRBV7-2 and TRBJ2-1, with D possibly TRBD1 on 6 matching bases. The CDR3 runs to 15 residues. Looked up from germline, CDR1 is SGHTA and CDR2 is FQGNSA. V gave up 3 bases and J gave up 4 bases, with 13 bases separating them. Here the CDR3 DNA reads TGTGCCAGCAGCTTGACAGGTTTGGGGTACAATGAGCAGTTCTTC. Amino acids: CASSLTGLGYNEQFF.

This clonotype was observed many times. The DNA for the CDR3 is TGTGCCAGCAGCCCCGGGACAAAAAGTGGCACCGGGGAGCTGTTTTTT. As protein: CASSPGTKSGTGELFF. The V call is TRBV7-6, the J call TRBJ2-2, with D perhaps matching TRBD1 (6 bases). V lost 5 bases and J 4 bases, leaving 17 bases between the germline ends. CDR1 is SGHVS and CDR2 is FNYEAQ in the germline V gene. The CDR3 runs 16 residues.

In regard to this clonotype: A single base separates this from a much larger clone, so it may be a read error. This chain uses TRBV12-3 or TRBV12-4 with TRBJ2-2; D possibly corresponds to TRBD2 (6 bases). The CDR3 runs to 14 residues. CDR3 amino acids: CTSIRGSNTGELFF. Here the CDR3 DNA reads TGTACCAGCATCCGGGGGTCCAACACCGGGGAGCTGTTTTTT.

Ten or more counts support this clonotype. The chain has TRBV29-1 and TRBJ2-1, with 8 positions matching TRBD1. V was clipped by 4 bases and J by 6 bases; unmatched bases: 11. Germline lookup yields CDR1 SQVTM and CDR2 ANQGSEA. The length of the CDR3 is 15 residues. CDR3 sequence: CSVASMGQEFNEQFF. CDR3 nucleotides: TGCAGCGTTGCCAGTATGGGACAGGAATTCAATGAGCAGTTCTTC.

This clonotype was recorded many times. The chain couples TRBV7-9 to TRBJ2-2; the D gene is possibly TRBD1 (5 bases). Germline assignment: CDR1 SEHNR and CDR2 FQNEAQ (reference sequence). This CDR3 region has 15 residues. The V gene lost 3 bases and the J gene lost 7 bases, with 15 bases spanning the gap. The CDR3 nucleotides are TGTGCCAGCAGCTTGTACAGGTCTCTTGACGGGGAGCTGTTTTTT. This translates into CASSLYRSLDGELFF.

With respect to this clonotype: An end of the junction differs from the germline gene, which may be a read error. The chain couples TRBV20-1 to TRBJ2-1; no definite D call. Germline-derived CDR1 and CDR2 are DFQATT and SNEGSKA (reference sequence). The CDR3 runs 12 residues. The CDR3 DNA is TGCAATGCTAGGGTAGTATCCAATGAGCAGTTCTTC. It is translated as CNARVVSNEQFF.

The CDR3 bases are TGCAGCGTTCCGTCGGGAGCTGAAGCTTTCTTT. As protein: CSVPSGAEAFF. J is TRBJ1-1 and V is TRBV29-1; no firm D call. This CDR3 spans 11 amino acids. Germline values: CDR1 SQVTM, CDR2 ANQGSEA. The V end was cut by 5 bases, the J end by 6 bases, with 10 bases between.

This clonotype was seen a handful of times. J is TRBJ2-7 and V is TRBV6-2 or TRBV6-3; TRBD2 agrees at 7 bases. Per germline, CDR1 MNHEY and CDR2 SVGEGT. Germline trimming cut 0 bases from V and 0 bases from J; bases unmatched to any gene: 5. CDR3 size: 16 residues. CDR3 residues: CASSYSRDYSSYEQYF. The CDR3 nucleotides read TGTGCCAGCAGTTACTCGCGGGACTACAGCTCCTACGAGCAGTACTTC.

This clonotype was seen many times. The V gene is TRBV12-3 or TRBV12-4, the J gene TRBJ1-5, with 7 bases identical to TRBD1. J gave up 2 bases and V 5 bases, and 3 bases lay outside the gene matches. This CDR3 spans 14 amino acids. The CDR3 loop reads CASSAGQGNQPQHF. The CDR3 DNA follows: TGTGCCAGCAGTGCTGGACAGGGCAATCAGCCCCAGCATTTT.

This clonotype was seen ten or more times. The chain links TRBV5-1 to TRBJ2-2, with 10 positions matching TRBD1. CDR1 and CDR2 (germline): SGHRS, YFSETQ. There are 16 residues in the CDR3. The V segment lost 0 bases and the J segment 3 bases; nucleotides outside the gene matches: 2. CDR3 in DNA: TGCGCCAGCAGCTTGGGACAGGGGGCATACACCGGGGAGCTGTTTTTT. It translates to CASSLGQGAYTGELFF.

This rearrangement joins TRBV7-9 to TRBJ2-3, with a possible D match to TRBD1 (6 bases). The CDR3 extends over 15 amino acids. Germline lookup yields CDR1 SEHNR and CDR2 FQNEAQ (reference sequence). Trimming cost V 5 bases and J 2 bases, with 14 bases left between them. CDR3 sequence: CASSPWTEYTDTQYF. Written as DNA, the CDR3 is TGTGCCAGCAGCCCGTGGACAGAATACACAGATACGCAGTATTTT.

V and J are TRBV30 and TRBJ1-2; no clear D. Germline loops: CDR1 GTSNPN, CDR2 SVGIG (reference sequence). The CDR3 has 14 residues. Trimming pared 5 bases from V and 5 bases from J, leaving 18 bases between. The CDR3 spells CAWGREGREYGYTF. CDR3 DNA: TGTGCCTGGGGCCGTGAAGGGAGGGAATATGGCTACACCTTC.

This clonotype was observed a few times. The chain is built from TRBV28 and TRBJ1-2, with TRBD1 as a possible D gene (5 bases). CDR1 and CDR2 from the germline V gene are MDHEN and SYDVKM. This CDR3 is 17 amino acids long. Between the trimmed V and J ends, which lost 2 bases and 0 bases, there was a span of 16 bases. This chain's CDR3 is CASSLTTGLGTNYGYTF. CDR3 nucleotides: TGTGCCAGCAGTTTAACCACAGGCTTGGGGACTAACTATGGCTACACCTTC.

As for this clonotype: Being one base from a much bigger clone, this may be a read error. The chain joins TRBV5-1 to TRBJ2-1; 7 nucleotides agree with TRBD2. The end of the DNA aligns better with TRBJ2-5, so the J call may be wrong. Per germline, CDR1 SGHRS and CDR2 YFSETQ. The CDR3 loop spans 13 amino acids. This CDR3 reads CASRGGIEEPQYF. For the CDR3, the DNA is TGCGCCAGCAGGGGAGGGATTGAAGAGCCCCAGTACTTC.

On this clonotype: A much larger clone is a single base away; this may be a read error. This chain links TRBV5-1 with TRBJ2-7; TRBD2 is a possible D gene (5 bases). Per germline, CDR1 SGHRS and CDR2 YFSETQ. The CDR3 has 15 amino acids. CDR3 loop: CASSSWPDGDYERYF. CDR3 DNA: TGCGCCAGCAGCTCTTGGCCGGACGGAGACTACGAGCGGTACTTC. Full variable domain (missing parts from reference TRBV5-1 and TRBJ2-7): KAGVTQTPRYLIKTRGQQVTLSCSPISGHRSVSWYQQTPGQGLQFLFEYFSETQRNKGNFPGRFSGRQFSNSRSEMNVSTLELGDSALYLCASSSWPDGDYERYFGPGTRLTVT.

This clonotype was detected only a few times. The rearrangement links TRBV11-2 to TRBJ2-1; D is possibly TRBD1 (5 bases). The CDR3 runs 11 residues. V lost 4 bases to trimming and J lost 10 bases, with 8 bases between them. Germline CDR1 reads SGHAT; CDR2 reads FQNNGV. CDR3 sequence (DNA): TGTGCCAGCAGCTCTAGGGGCGAGCAGTTCTTC. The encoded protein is CASSSRGEQFF.

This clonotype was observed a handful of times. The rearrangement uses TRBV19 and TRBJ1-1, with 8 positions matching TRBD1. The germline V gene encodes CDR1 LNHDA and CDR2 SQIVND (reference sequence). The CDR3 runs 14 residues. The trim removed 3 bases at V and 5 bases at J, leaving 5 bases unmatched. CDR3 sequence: CASSIYRGETEAFF. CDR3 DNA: TGTGCCAGTAGTATCTACAGGGGGGAAACTGAAGCTTTCTTT.

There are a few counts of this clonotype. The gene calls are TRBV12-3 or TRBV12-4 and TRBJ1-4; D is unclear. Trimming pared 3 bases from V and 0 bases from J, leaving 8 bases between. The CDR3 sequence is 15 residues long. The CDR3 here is CASSFRLATNEKLFF. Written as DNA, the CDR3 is TGTGCCAGCAGTTTTCGGTTGGCAACTAATGAAAAACTGTTTTTT.

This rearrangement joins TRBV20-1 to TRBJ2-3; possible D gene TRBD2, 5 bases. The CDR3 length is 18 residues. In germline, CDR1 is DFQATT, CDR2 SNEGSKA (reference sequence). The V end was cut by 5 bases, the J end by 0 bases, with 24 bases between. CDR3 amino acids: CSAQRLIPGIDSTDTQYF. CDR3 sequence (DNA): TGCAGTGCTCAACGCCTCATCCCCGGGATTGACAGCACAGATACGCAGTATTTT.

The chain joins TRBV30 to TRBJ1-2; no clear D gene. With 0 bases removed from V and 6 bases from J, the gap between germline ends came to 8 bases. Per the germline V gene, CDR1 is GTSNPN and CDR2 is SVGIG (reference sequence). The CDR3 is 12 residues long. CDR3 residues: CAWSVYRDGYTF. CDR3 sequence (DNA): TGTGCCTGGAGTGTATACAGAGATGGCTACACCTTC.

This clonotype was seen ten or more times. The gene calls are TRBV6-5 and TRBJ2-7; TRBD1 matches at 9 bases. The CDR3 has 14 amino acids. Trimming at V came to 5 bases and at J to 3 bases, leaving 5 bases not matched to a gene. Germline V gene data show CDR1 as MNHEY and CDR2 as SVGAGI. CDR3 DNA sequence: TGTGCCAGCAGTCCGGGACAGGGTTACTACGAGCAGTACTTC. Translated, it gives CASSPGQGYYEQYF.

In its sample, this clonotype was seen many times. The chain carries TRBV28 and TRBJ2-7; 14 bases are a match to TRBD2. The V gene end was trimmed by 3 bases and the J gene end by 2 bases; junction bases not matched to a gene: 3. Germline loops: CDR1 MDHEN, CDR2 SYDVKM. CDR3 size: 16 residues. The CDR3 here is CASSFRLAGGPYEQYF. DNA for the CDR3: TGTGCCAGCAGTTTTCGACTAGCGGGAGGGCCCTACGAGCAGTACTTC. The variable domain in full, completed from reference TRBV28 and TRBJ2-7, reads DVKVTQSSRYLVKRTGEKVFLECVQDMDHENMFWYRQDPGLGLRLIYFSYDVKMKEKGDIPEGYSVSREKKERFSLILESASTNQTSMYLCASSFRLAGGPYEQYFGPGTRLTVT.

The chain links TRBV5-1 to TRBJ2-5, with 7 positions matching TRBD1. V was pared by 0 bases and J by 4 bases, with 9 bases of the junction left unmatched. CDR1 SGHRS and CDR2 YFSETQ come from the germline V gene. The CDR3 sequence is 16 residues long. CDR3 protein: CASSLVAQTGSETQYF. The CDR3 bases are TGCGCCAGCAGCTTGGTTGCCCAGACAGGGTCAGAGACCCAGTACTTC.